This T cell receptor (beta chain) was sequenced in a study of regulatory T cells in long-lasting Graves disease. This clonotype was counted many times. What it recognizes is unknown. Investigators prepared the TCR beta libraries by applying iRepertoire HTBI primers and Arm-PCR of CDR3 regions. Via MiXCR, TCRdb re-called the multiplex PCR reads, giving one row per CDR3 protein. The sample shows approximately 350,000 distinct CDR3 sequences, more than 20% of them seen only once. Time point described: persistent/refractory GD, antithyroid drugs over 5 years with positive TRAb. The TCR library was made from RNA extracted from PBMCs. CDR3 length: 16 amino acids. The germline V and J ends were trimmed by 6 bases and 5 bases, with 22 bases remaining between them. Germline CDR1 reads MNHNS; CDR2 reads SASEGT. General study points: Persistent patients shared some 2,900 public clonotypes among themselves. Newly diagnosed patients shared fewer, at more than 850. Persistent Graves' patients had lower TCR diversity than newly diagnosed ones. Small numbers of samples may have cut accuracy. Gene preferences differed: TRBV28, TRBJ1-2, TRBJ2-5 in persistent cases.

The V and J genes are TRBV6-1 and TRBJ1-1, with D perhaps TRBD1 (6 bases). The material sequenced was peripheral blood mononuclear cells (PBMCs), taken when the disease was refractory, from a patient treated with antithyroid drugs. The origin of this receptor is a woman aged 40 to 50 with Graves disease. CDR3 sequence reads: CASRTGTADQLTEAFF. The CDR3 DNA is TGTGCCAGCAGGACAGGCACAGCAGATCAGCTAACTGAAGCTTTCTTT.